This T cell receptor beta chain was profiled in a study of T cells in Graves' hyperthyroidism and ophthalmopathy. Overall study results and limits: A median around six months before onset, the model predicted ophthalmopathy. Ophthalmopathy was distinguished from stable hyperthyroidism by 13 V-J signatures.

Amplification of TCR beta CDR3 regions used RNA as the template. When the TCR CDR3 underwent first-round RT-PCR, the HTBI primer set was used. MiXCR was run by TCRdb on the multiplex PCR reads, yielding one entry per CDR3 protein. The data contain 700,000 to 950,000 distinct CDR3 sequences, 35% of them singletons. Exclusion of patients followed from uncontrolled infection, other autoimmune disease, pregnancy or lactation. The CDR3 sequence is 16 residues long. V was shortened by 4 bases and J by 0 bases, with 12 bases between the two germline ends. Germline CDR1 MGHRA, CDR2 YSYEKL. A note on this clonotype: Its target is unknown.

The TCR comes from a woman between 35 and 50 years old with Graves' hyperthyroidism. The chain recombines TRBV4-1 with TRBJ2-2, with D perhaps assigned TRBD1 or TRBD2 (5 bases each). Sequenced material: blood. CDR3 coding DNA: TGCGCCAGCAGCCGGGACGTGAGTTCGAACACCGGGGAGCTGTTTTTT. This gives the protein CASSRDVSSNTGELFF.